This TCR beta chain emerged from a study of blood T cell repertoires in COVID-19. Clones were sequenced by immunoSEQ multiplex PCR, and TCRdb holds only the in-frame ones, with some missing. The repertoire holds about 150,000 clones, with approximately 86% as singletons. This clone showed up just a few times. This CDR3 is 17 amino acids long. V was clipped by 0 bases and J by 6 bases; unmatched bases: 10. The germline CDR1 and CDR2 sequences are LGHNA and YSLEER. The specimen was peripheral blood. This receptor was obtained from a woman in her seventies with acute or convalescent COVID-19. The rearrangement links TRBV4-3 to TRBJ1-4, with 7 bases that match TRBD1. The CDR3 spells CASSQEPWRQGDEKLFF. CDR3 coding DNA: TGCGCCAGCAGCCAAGAGCCCTGGAGACAGGGAGATGAAAAACTGTTTTTT.